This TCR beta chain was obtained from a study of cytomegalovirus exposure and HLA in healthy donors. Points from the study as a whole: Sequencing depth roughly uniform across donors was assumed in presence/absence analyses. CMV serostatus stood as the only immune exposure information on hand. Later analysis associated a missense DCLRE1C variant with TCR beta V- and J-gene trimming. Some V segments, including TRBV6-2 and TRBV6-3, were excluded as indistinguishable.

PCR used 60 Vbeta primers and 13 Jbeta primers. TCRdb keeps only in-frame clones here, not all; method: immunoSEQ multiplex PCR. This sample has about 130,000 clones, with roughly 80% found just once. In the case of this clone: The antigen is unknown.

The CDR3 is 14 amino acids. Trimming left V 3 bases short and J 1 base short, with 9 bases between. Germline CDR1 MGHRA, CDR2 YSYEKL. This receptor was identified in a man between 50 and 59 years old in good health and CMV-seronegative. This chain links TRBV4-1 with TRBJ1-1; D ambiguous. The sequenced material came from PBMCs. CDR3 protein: CASSQIRGNTEAFF. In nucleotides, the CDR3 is TGCGCCAGCAGCCAGATACGGGGGAACACTGAAGCTTTCTTT.